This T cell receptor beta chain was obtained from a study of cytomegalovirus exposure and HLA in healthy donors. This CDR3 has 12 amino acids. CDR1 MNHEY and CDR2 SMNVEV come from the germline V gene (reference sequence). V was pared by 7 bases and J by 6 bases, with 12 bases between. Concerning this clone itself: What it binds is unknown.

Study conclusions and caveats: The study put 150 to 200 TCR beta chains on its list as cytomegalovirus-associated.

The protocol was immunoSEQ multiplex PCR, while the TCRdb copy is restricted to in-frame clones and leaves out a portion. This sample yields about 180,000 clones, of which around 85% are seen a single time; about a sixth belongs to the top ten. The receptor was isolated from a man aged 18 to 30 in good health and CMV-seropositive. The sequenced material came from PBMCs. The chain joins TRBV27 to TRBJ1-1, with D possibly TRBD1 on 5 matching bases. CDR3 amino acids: CASTAGGAEAFF. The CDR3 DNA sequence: TGTGCCAGCACCGCCGGAGGGGCTGAAGCTTTCTTT.